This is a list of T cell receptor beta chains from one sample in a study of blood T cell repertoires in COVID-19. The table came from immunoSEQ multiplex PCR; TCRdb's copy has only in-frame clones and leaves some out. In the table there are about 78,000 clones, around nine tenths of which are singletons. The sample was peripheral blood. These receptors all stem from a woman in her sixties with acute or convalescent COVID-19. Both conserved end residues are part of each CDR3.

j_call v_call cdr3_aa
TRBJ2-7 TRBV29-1 CSVDYLGQEDYEQYF
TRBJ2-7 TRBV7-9 CASSKPGGRSSYEQYF
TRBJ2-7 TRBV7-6 CASSYSQGLAYEQYF
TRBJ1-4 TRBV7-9 CASSPTSREEGEKLFF
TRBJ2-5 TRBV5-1 CASSFTSGGYQETQYF
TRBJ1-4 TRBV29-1 CSVLGNEKLFF
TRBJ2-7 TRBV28 CASSILGAGGSYEQYF
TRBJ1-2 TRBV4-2 CASSQVAGNGYTF
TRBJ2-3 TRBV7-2 CASSLNARGDTQYF
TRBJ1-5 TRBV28 CASSKTGFRNQPQHF
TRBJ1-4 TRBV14 CASSPGQGREKLFF
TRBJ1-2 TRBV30 CACSLQGFYGYTF
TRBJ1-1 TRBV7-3 CASSPGMNTEAFF
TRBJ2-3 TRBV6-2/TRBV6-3 CASSYSGLNTDTQYF
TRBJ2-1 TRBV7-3 CASSFPITREQFF
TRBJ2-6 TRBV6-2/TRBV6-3 CASSYAGQVAF
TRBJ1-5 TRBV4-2 CASSQDWTGGLDSNQPQHF
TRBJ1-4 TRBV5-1 CASSRRGQGITTNEKLFF
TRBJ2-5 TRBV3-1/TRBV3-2 CASSHSTGFQETQYF
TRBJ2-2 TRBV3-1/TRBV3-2 CASSPQGARGELFF
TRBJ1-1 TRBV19 CASSRGQGWTEAFF
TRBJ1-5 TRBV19 CASSTSGRAFNQPQHF
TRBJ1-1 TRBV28 CASSLGTGAKEAFF
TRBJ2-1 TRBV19 CASSISASGTYNEQFF
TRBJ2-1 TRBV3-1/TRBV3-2 CASSRSTANEQFF
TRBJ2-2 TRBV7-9 CASSLNRGTGELFF
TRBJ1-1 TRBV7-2 CASSSRIGENTEAFF
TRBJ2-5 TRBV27 CASSSEAPSKETQYF
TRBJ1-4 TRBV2 CASSEEGTTNEKLFF
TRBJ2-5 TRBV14 CASSQEGGTGETQYF
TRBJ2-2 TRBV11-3 CASSLGGAGVITGELFF
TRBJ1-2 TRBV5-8 CATRQGLNYGYTF
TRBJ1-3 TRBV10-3 CAIRTGNLLGNTIYF
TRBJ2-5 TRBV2 CASTLSRRPIGEETQYF
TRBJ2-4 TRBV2 CASSEGGQLDIQYF
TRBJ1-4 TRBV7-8 CASSLVPVEVEKLFF
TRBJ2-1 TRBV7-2 CASSRGAESYNEQFF
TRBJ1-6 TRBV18 CASSHGTAYNSPLHF
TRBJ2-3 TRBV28 CASSTGQGAQDTQYF
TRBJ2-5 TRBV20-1 CSASVAGVVETQYF
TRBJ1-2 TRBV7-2 CASSLGSPGTGKGYTF
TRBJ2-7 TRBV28 CASSFPRGLFYSSYEQYF
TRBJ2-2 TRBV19 CASRTWTGRTGELFF
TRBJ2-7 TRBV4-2 CASSQRASYEQYF
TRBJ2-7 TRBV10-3 CAISDGGGGAQYF
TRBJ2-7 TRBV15 CATSRAGYEQYF
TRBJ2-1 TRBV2 CASSEEAGVTYNEQFF
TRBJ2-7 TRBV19 CASRETGADYEQYF
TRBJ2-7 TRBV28 CASSPFRDRGDEQYF
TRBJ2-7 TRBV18 CASSPPGGRSHEQYF
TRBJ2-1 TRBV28 CASTLPGFGQFF
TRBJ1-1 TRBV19 CASSMVNRDTEAFF